The sequence of this TCR beta chain was determined in a study of tissue T cells after allogeneic stem cell transplantation (dated by TCRdb to 2022 to 2024). As for the study more broadly: Over an approximately 3-year period, several adult allo-HCT recipients with steroid-refractory GVHD were prospectively enrolled in a research-autopsy study. Every GVHD patient got a graft from a donor, with several grafts unmodified and three CD34-selected to deplete T cells. All GVHD patients had gastrointestinal GVHD and received several lines of GVHD-directed therapy; five also had skin involvement. In viably preserved blood and marrow, CD3+ T cells were flow-sorted if cell numbers allowed, whereas smaller samples went directly to DNA extraction. The study profiled TCR beta repertoires in many tissues obtained from research autopsies of patients with and without GVHD, and also in mouse models of GVHD. The human arm was conducted as a prospective observational study, and neither blinding nor randomization was performed.

Library construction relied on the immunoSEQ multiplex PCR assay. TCRbeta CDR3 sequencing was done by Adaptive Biotechnologies at survey depth, reporting CDR3 sequences, V/J genes, productive frequency and template counts. Amplification of TCR beta CDR3 regions started from genomic DNA instead of RNA. Per the source publication's procedure: Jensen-Shannon divergence was used to quantify pairwise repertoire overlap between tissues, with a value of 1 meaning complete divergence and a value of 0 meaning identical repertoires. Tissues were clustered by single-linkage agglomerative hierarchical clustering of pairwise JSD values and displayed as dendrograms. All patient samples were analyzed with GLIPH2 using simulation_depth 1000, kmer_min_depth 3 and cdr3_length_cutoff 8, and only groups containing more than two unique CDR3s were kept. In a standardized tissue-overlap score, Jaccard GLIPH-group overlap across patients was extrapolated to a standard repertoire size of 1000 clones. To look at how diversity was associated with clinical or experimental variables, linear mixed-effect models were used, with tissue treated as a fixed effect and individual treated as a random effect. Not all clones reach the TCRdb copy of this immuneACCESS table, which keeps in-frame sequences only. Checked studies attribute under half of the gap to unresolved V genes and leave the rest unexplained. That table furnishes V, J and clone size, whereas the DNA furnished D and trimming. Within this sample are more than 20,000 clones, with about 90% of them counted one time only. About 2% of the sample belongs to the ten largest clones.

Worth noting for this clone: Its target antigen remains unknown. Base quality data are lacking; no much larger clone is found one base away.

Interpreted using the paper, the time point label stands for: recipient (host-origin) PBMCs collected before allo-HCT. Points the paper makes about the study in general: Few T cell clones were found to be shared across patients, but shared repertoire signatures across patients were revealed in a tissue-specific fashion by motif-based clustering. Within patients, how anatomically similar tissues were was a major factor shaping TCR repertoire composition, regardless of disease or transplant status. Which tissue TCRs were alloreactive or antigen-specific was not determined in the study, and some of the clones might have been host cells that persisted. The patient cohort was small and clinically heterogeneous, and sampling depth was acknowledged as a limitation. In both patients and mice, T cells from blood and spleen covered only a limited part of the TCR repertoire found in tissues.

The starting material was blood, obtained before transplantation. The TCR sequence derives from a male donor at least 60 years old who later had graft-versus-host disease after an allogeneic stem cell transplant.

The CDR3 sequence is CASSEEGPSSYNEQFF. In nucleotide form, the sequence is TGTGCCAGCAGTGAAGAAGGGCCAAGCTCCTACAATGAGCAGTTCTTC. The chain links TRBV2 with TRBJ2-1, with the D segment identity uncertain. V is shortened by 1 base, J by 0 bases, and the region joining them spans 10 bases. From the cysteine through the phenylalanine, the CDR3 covers 16 amino acids. CDR3 DNA is the only sequence kept; it has 48 bases, read in frame from the first base. The CDR1 and CDR2 encoded by the germline V gene are SNHLY and FYNNEI.